This section outlines one TCR beta chain sequence together with its context. This sample is drawn from a study of control samples from healthy donors and cancer patients. The table came from immunoSEQ multiplex PCR; TCRdb's copy has only in-frame clones and leaves some out. The data hold 350,000 to 450,000 clones, with 80% to 95% observed a single time. This CDR3 contains 13 residues. Looked up from germline, CDR1 is SGHRS and CDR2 is YFSETQ. With 6 bases removed from V and 8 bases from J, the gap between germline ends came to 17 bases. The chain has TRBV5-1 and TRBJ1-2, with D perhaps TRBD1 (5 bases). The origin of this receptor is a middle-aged man with head and neck cancer. The material sequenced was PBMCs. This CDR3 reads CASIPVGADGYTF. As DNA, the CDR3 is TGCGCCAGCATCCCCGTCGGGGCGGACGGCTACACCTTC.